This T cell receptor beta chain was found in a study of CD8 T cells in ankylosing spondylitis. Overall study findings and caveats: Significant enrichment of disease-linked clones was reported in matched ankylosing spondylitis synovial fluid.

With regard to this clonotype: Antigen unknown. A read error is likely, as this CDR3 ends without the conserved phenylalanine or tryptophan.

Unmatched junction bases numbered 4, after V lost 6 bases and J lost 5 bases. CDR1 is LGHNA, CDR2 YNFKEQ, per germline. The CDR3 is 15 residues long. Quantitative 5'-RACE with molecular barcodes was used to make the TCR beta libraries. TCRdb used MiXCR to reprocess the 5' RACE reads, holding one entry per CDR3 protein. The sample includes around 300,000 distinct CDR3 sequences, roughly 12% of them seen just once. The sample taken for sequencing was blood, either unsorted or a sorted T cell fraction (not recorded which). This sequence was found in a female donor with ankylosing spondylitis or in good health (not recorded which). This chain joins TRBV4-2 and TRBJ2-1, with 13 bases that match TRBD2. CDR3 loop: CASSRGLAGDNEQFS. Written as DNA, the CDR3 is TGTGCCAGCAGTCGCGGACTAGCGGGAGACAATGAGCAGTTCTCC.